These 12 T cell receptor beta chains were sequenced from one sample in a study of T cells in Graves' hyperthyroidism and ophthalmopathy. RNA transcripts gave rise to amplified TCR beta CDR3 regions. A set of HTBI primers served as the primers for a first-round RT-PCR of the TCR CDR3. Each CDR3 protein is one row after TCRdb ran MiXCR on the multiplex PCR reads. The sample holds roughly 500,000 distinct CDR3 sequences, roughly 23% seen once. The specimen was blood. Receptors were obtained from a woman between 65 and 79 years old with Graves' ophthalmopathy.

This clonotype is labeled as hyperexpanded. The chain recombines TRBV15 with TRBJ2-5; 7 bases fit TRBD2. The CDR3 extends over 13 amino acids. Germline trimming cut 5 bases from V and 4 bases from J; bases unmatched to any gene: 4. Germline V gene sequence: CDR1 LNHNV, CDR2 YYDKDF (reference sequence). The CDR3 is CATSGIAGETQYF. Here the CDR3 DNA reads TGTGCCACCAGCGGGATAGCGGGAGAGACCCAGTACTTC.

The gene calls are TRBV5-6 and TRBJ2-7; D remains ambiguous. Germline V gene sequence: CDR1 SGHDT, CDR2 YYEEEE. Trimming removed 1 base from V and 6 bases from J, with 17 bases in between. The CDR3 is 15 amino acids. The CDR3 loop is CASSLWVPVGSEQYF. DNA of the CDR3: TGTGCCAGCAGCTTGTGGGTACCCGTAGGATCCGAGCAGTACTTC. Using reference TRBV5-6 and TRBJ2-7 for the parts outside the CDR3, the full variable domain is DAGVTQSPTHLIKTRGQQVTLRCSPKSGHDTVSWYQQALGQGPQFIFQYYEEEERQRGNFPDRFSGHQFPNYSSELNVNALLLGDSALYLCASSLWVPVGSEQYFGPGTRLTVT.

This clonotype was counted ten times or more. In DNA, the CDR3 is TGTGCCAGCAGTTACACCAAGGACAGAGAAGCTTTCTTT. It is translated as CASSYTKDREAFF. The chain uses TRBV6-2 or TRBV6-3 and TRBJ1-1; D perhaps matches TRBD1 (6 bases). The V end lost 2 bases, the J end lost 8 bases, and 12 bases lay between the germline ends. Germline CDR1 and CDR2: MNHEY and SVGEGT. This CDR3 spans 13 amino acids.

This clonotype was observed a handful of times. The DNA for the CDR3 is TGTGCCAGCAAGGGGACTAGCGGGTTTAGGGGGCATGAGCAGTTCTTC. This gives the protein CASKGTSGFRGHEQFF. V gene TRBV27 combines with J gene TRBJ2-1, with TRBD2 matching over 12 bases. V was clipped by 7 bases and J by 8 bases; unmatched bases: 12. The germline CDR1 and CDR2 sequences are MNHEY and SMNVEV (reference sequence). The CDR3 is 16 amino acids.

The genes are TRBV20-1 and TRBJ2-7; D remains unclear. The CDR3 sequence is 14 residues long. Germline V gene sequence: CDR1 DFQATT, CDR2 SNEGSKA (reference sequence). Trimming took 5 bases from V and 5 from J, leaving 19 bases between them. CDR3 residues: CSAQARSLVHEQYF. DNA for the CDR3: TGCAGTGCTCAAGCGCGCTCCTTAGTCCACGAGCAGTACTTC.

The table lists this clonotype with many counts. The gene calls are TRBV7-2 and TRBJ1-1, with 7 bases that match TRBD1. V gave up 6 bases and J gave up 4 bases; unmatched junction bases: 8. The CDR3 extends over 14 amino acids. In germline, CDR1 is SGHTA, CDR2 FQGNSA. CDR3 protein: CASRPQGGGTEAFF. The CDR3 coding sequence is TGTGCCAGCAGACCTCAGGGGGGAGGCACTGAAGCTTTCTTT. The complete variable domain, with remaining parts taken from reference TRBV7-2 and TRBJ1-1, reads GAGVSQSPSNKVTEKGKDVELRCDPISGHTALYWYRQSLGQGLEFLIYFQGNSAPDKSGLPSDRFSAERTGGSVSTLTIQRTQQEDSAVYLCASRPQGGGTEAFFGQGTRLTVV.

The chain joins TRBV12-3 or TRBV12-4 to TRBJ2-3; 8 bases fit TRBD1. The CDR3 consists of 16 residues. The V gene end was trimmed by 6 bases and the J gene end by 5 bases; junction bases not matched to a gene: 13. This chain's CDR3 is CASREGQGRWRDTQYF. The CDR3 DNA is TGTGCCAGCAGGGAAGGACAGGGAAGATGGAGAGATACGCAGTATTTT.

This clonotype has just a few counts. The CDR3, as DNA: TGTGCCAGTAGTCACACAGGGGCTGATCAGCCCCAGCATTTT. Translated, it gives CASSHTGADQPQHF. This chain uses TRBV19 with TRBJ1-5, with TRBD1 matching 7 bases. V dropped 5 bases and J dropped 5; count of bases not matched to a gene: 6. Germline V lookup: CDR1 LNHDA, CDR2 SQIVND (reference sequence). This CDR3 is built from 14 residues.

This clonotype was seen a few times. The chain carries TRBV9 and TRBJ1-5; D perhaps matches TRBD1 (5 bases). The CDR3 runs to 15 residues. Looked up from germline, CDR1 is SGDLS and CDR2 is YYNGEE. V lost 0 bases to trimming and J lost 4 bases, with 11 bases between them. The CDR3 loop is CASSVGDSRNQPQHF. In nucleotides, the CDR3 is TGTGCCAGCAGCGTAGGCGACAGTCGTAATCAGCCCCAGCATTTT.

A note on this clonotype: Given a much more abundant clone one base away, this may be a read error. The V call is TRBV28, the J call TRBJ2-1; TRBD1 matches 10 bases. The CDR3 covers 15 residues. After removal of 8 bases from V and 6 bases from J, the junction contained 10 bases not matched to a gene. CDR1 and CDR2 from the germline V gene are MDHEN and SYDVKM. This chain's CDR3 is CASGNPGQGFNEQFF. The CDR3 DNA reads as TGTGCCAGCGGCAATCCGGGACAGGGGTTCAATGAGCAGTTCTTC.

This clonotype came up a few times. The chain links TRBV7-3 to TRBJ2-3; TRBD2 aligns across 8 bases. CDR1 is SGHTA, CDR2 FQGTGA, per germline. V trimming: 5 bases; J trimming: 5 bases; junction bases outside the gene matches: 12. This CDR3 comprises 16 residues. CDR3 nucleotide sequence: TGTGCCAGCAGCCCCGGGGGGGCTAGCGGGTTAGATACGCAGTATTTT. It yields the protein CASSPGGASGLDTQYF.

The sample holds a few counts of this clonotype. The chain has TRBV24-1 and TRBJ2-7, with D hard to call. The CDR3 spans 11 residues. CDR1 is KGHDR and CDR2 is SFDVKD in the germline V gene. V lost 2 bases and J lost 6, with 4 bases in between. Written as DNA, the CDR3 is TGTGCCACCAGTGATTATACCGAGCAGTACTTC. Protein sequence: CATSDYTEQYF.